These 7 T cell receptor beta chains originate from one sample sequenced in a study of shared clonotypes between healthy human individuals. Sequencing used immunoSEQ multiplex PCR; TCRdb keeps in-frame clones, though not all of them. The sample yields approximately 530,000 clones, approximately 94% seen once. Sequenced input: naive CD4+ T cells sorted from blood. Subset here: CD45RA+ positively selected. The source of these receptors is a woman under 40 in good health.

The chain is built from TRBV19 and TRBJ2-3; 10 bases are a match to TRBD2. The CDR3 extends over 15 amino acids. Trimming cost V 5 bases and J 6 bases; bases outside gene matches: 8. Looked up from germline, CDR1 is LNHDA and CDR2 is SQIVND (reference sequence). CDR3 nucleotides: TGTGCCAGTAGTGAAGGTAGCGGGAGGTCCGATACGCAGTATTTT. Its protein is CASSEGSGRSDTQYF.

This clone was counted once. DNA of the CDR3: TGTGCCAGCAGCCAAGCGTCGGCTAGCGGGAGGTACAATGAGCAGTTCTTC. Protein product: CASSQASASGRYNEQFF. This rearrangement joins TRBV7-9 to TRBJ2-1; TRBD2 agrees at 11 bases. This CDR3 has 17 amino acids. Germline values: CDR1 SEHNR, CDR2 FQNEAQ (reference sequence). V trimming: 5 bases; J trimming: 4 bases; junction bases outside the gene matches: 10.

CDR3: CAIRPGTSDEKLFF. CDR3 sequence (DNA): TGTGCCATCAGACCCGGGACCTCGGATGAAAAACTGTTTTTT. This rearrangement joins TRBV10-3 to TRBJ1-4; a weak D match, TRBD1 (5 bases). CDR1 and CDR2 (germline): ENHRY, SYGVKD. CDR3 size: 14 residues. Trimming left V 6 bases short and J 6 bases short, with 14 bases between.

The chain links TRBV7-8 to TRBJ2-1; D remains unclear. This CDR3 has 13 amino acids. Germline CDR1 reads SGHVS; CDR2 reads FQNEAQ. The V gene lost 5 bases and the J gene lost 10 bases, with 15 bases spanning the gap. The CDR3 here is CASSEGPHEEQFF. In nucleotides, the CDR3 is TGTGCCAGCAGCGAAGGGCCTCATGAAGAGCAGTTCTTC.

This sequence joins TRBV4-1 and TRBJ1-1; no firm D call. This CDR3 region has 18 residues. The V end was cut by 3 bases, the J end by 6 bases, with 26 bases between. Germline CDR1 MGHRA, CDR2 YSYEKL. CDR3 in amino acids: CASSQSVLMMGRKAEAFF. The CDR3 DNA is TGCGCCAGCAGCCAGAGTGTACTGATGATGGGGAGAAAGGCTGAAGCTTTCTTT.

This clone has just a few counts. The chain links TRBV27 to TRBJ2-5; 8 bases agree with TRBD2. The germline CDR1 and CDR2 sequences are MNHEY and SMNVEV (reference sequence). The junction had 8 bases not matched to a gene; V was cut back by 6 bases and J by 5 bases. The CDR3 is made up of 14 amino acids. The CDR3 DNA follows: TGTGCCAGCAGGGGCGGGGGGTCAGTGGAGACCCAGTACTTC. Its translation is CASRGGGSVETQYF.

The gene calls are TRBV25-1 and TRBJ2-2, with 8 nucleotides matching TRBD2. CDR1 MGHDK and CDR2 SYGVNS come from the germline V gene. The V segment lost 1 base and the J segment 6 bases; nucleotides outside the gene matches: 10. The CDR3 has 17 residues. CDR3 amino acids: CASSELRTSFGAGELFF. DNA of the CDR3: TGTGCCAGCAGTGAATTGCGGACTAGCTTCGGTGCCGGGGAGCTGTTTTTT.